Included here is one TCR beta chain sequence, with context. Its antigen is undetermined. The sample is drawn from a study of T cell responses to AZD1222 COVID-19 vaccine. Only in-frame clones appear in the TCRdb table, and some are missing; sequencing was by immunoSEQ multiplex PCR. The sample holds 140,000 to 150,000 clones, about nine tenths seen once. Study results and caveats: At baseline, just 5 or 6 AZD1222 recipients tested seropositive. Receipt of two AZD1222 doses was followed by a rise in Spike-specific TCR breadth and depth. Targeting of unmutated variant regions was reportedly seen in nearly half of spike-specific TCRs.

The germline V and J ends were trimmed by 6 bases and 7 bases, with 18 bases remaining between them. This CDR3 is built from 14 residues. Germline V gene sequence: CDR1 SNHLY, CDR2 FYNNEI. This TCR came from an adult in good health. The chain joins TRBV2 to TRBJ1-2; D is perhaps TRBD1 (6 bases). Sequenced here: peripheral blood, sampled on day 0 of AZD1222 vaccination. The CDR3 loop reads CASSQGKTFGGYTF. CDR3 DNA sequence: TGTGCCAGCAGCCAGGGGAAGACGTTTGGTGGCTACACCTTC. Based on the CDR3 plus reference TRBV2 and TRBJ1-2, the full variable domain is EPEVTQTPSHQVTQMGQEVILRCVPISNHLYFYWYRQILGQKVEFLVSFYNNEISEKSEIFDDQFSVERPDGSNFTLKIRSTKLEDSAMYFCASSQGKTFGGYTFGSGTRLTVV.